This passage covers 9 T cell receptor beta chains from one sample sequenced in a study of cytomegalovirus exposure and HLA in healthy donors. The assay was immunoSEQ multiplex PCR, and TCRdb's table has in-frame clones only and misses some. The data show under 400,000 clones, 88% seen once. Sample: PBMCs. All receptors derive from a man aged 25-45 years in good health and CMV-seronegative.

V is TRBV5-1 and J is TRBJ2-3; 10 bases are shared with TRBD2. Per germline, CDR1 SGHRS and CDR2 YFSETQ. This CDR3 comprises 16 residues. V lost 4 bases, J lost 3 bases, and 8 bases stayed unmatched. CDR3 DNA: TGCGCCAGCAGCGCCACTAGCGGGGTTACGACAGATACGCAGTATTTT. Amino acids: CASSATSGVTTDTQYF.

The genes are TRBV5-1 and TRBJ2-2, with D possibly being TRBD1 (5 bases). CDR1 SGHRS and CDR2 YFSETQ come from the germline V gene. The germline V and J ends were trimmed by 4 bases and 1 base, with 14 bases remaining between them. This CDR3 region has 16 residues. CDR3 DNA: TGCGCCAGCAGCCCAGGGCAGGTGGTGAACACCGGGGAGCTGTTTTTT. The encoded protein is CASSPGQVVNTGELFF.

The chain employs TRBV7-2 and TRBJ2-3; 8 bases align to TRBD1. Trimming removed 2 bases from V and 5 bases from J; junction bases left unmatched: 3. The CDR3 consists of 14 residues. Germline V gene lookup returns CDR1 SGHTA and CDR2 FQGNSA. CDR3 loop: CTSSLFRGQDTQYF. CDR3 nucleotides: TGTACCAGCAGCTTATTCAGGGGGCAAGATACGCAGTATTTT.

The V and J genes are TRBV4-1 and TRBJ2-1, with unresolved D. V was clipped by 5 bases and J by 5 bases, with 13 bases between them. In germline, CDR1 is MGHRA, CDR2 YSYEKL. The length of the CDR3 is 14 residues. The CDR3 reads CASSGPQGHNEQFF. The CDR3 nucleotides read TGCGCCAGCAGCGGGCCTCAAGGTCACAATGAGCAGTTCTTC.

J is TRBJ1-1 and V is TRBV10-1; D is undetermined. Trimming pared 2 bases from V and 2 bases from J, leaving 6 bases between. Germline V gene lookup returns CDR1 WNHNN and CDR2 SYGVQD (reference sequence). The CDR3 is made up of 13 amino acids. As DNA, the CDR3 is TGCGCCAGCAGTGAGCAGGTAAACACTGAAGCTTTCTTT. It translates to CASSEQVNTEAFF.

The chain recombines TRBV5-1 with TRBJ2-2; D uncertain. The CDR3 extends over 16 amino acids. Germline V gene lookup returns CDR1 SGHRS and CDR2 YFSETQ. Deletions cut 0 bases from V and 0 bases from J, with 9 bases between. Here the CDR3 DNA reads TGCGCCAGCAGCTTGGGGGCTAACGCGAACACCGGGGAGCTGTTTTTT. Its translation is CASSLGANANTGELFF.

V is TRBV29-1 and J is TRBJ2-5; D may be TRBD2 (5 bases). The CDR3 runs to 13 residues. Germline lookup yields CDR1 SQVTM and CDR2 ANQGSEA. V lost 2 bases and J lost 2, with 9 bases in between. The chain's CDR3 is CSVEYREQETQYF. CDR3 in DNA: TGCAGCGTTGAATATCGGGAACAAGAGACCCAGTACTTC.

The table lists this clone with a few counts. This chain links TRBV5-1 with TRBJ1-5; D is unclear. The CDR3 extends over 13 amino acids. CDR1 and CDR2 from the germline V gene are SGHRS and YFSETQ. V lost 3 bases to trimming and J lost 1 base, with 5 bases between them. This chain's CDR3 is CASSWASNQPQHF. The DNA for the CDR3 is TGCGCCAGCAGCTGGGCCAGCAATCAGCCCCAGCATTTT. The variable domain in full, completed from reference TRBV5-1 and TRBJ1-5, reads KAGVTQTPRYLIKTRGQQVTLSCSPISGHRSVSWYQQTPGQGLQFLFEYFSETQRNKGNFPGRFSGRQFSNSRSEMNVSTLELGDSALYLCASSWASNQPQHFGDGTRLSIL.

The genes are TRBV4-1 and TRBJ2-5; 13 positions match TRBD2. The V gene's germline CDR1 is MGHRA and CDR2 YSYEKL. After removal of 4 bases from V and 2 bases from J, the junction contained 13 bases not matched to a gene. The CDR3 spans 19 residues. Here the CDR3 DNA reads TGCGCCAGCAGCCGCGGTACTTTCGGACTAGCGGGGGATCAAGAGACCCAGTACTTC. Translating gives CASSRGTFGLAGDQETQYF.